Sequencing of this T cell receptor beta chain was carried out in a study of cytomegalovirus exposure and HLA in healthy donors. This clone was seen more than once but under ten times. The PCR used 60 Vbeta and 13 Jbeta primers. The data were produced by immunoSEQ multiplex PCR, yet TCRdb's version contains in-frame clones alone and is incomplete. In the table there are more than 75,000 clones, roughly 72% of which are singletons. CDR3 size: 14 residues. Trimming pared 4 bases from V and 2 bases from J, leaving 12 bases between. Looked up from germline, CDR1 is SGHDT and CDR2 is YYEEEE. The origin of this receptor is a middle-aged man in good health and CMV-seropositive. The chain carries TRBV5-6 and TRBJ2-5; a weak D match, TRBD2 (5 bases). Sequenced material: PBMCs. DNA for the CDR3: TGTGCCAGCAGCCGTACCTCGGGGCAAGAGACCCAGTACTTC. Amino acid sequence: CASSRTSGQETQYF. Using reference TRBV5-6 and TRBJ2-5 for the parts outside the CDR3, the full variable domain is DAGVTQSPTHLIKTRGQQVTLRCSPKSGHDTVSWYQQALGQGPQFIFQYYEEEERQRGNFPDRFSGHQFPNYSSELNVNALLLGDSALYLCASSRTSGQETQYFGPGTRLLVL.